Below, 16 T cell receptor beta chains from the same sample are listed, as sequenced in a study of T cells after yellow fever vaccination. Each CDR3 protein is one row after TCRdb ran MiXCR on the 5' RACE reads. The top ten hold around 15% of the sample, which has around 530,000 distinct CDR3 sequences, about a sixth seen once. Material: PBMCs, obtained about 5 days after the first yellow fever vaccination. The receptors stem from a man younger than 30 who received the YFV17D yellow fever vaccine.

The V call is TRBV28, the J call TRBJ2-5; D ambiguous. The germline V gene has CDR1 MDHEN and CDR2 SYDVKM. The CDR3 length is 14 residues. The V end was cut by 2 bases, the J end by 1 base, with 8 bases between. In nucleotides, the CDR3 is TGTGCCAGCAGTTTAGGTCAGGCCCAAGAGACCCAGTACTTC. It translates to CASSLGQAQETQYF.

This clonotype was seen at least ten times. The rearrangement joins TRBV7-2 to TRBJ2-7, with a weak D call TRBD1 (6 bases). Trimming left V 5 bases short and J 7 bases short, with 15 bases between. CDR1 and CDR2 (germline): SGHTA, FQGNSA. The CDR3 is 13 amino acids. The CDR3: CASSLGGGREQYV. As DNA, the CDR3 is TGTGCCAGCAGCCTAGGTGGGGGCAGGGAGCAGTACGTC.

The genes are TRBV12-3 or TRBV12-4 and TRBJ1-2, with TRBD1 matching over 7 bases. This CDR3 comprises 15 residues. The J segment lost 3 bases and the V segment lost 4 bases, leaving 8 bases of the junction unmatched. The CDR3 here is CASSSTGREDYGYTF. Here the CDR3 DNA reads TGTGCCAGCAGTTCGACAGGGCGAGAAGACTATGGCTACACCTTC.

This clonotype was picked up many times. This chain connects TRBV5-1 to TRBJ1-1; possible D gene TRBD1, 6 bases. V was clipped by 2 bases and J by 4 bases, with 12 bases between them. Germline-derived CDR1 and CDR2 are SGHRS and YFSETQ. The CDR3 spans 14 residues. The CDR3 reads CASSLAGAGTEAFF. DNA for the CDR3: TGCGCCAGCAGCTTAGCGGGGGCCGGCACTGAAGCTTTCTTT.

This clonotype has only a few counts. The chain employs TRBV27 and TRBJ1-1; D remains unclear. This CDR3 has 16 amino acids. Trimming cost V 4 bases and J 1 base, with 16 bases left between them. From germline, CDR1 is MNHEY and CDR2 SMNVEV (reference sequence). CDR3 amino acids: CASSYLRRERNTEAFF. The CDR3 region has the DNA TGTGCCAGCAGTTATCTTCGGAGGGAGCGGAACACTGAAGCTTTCTTT.

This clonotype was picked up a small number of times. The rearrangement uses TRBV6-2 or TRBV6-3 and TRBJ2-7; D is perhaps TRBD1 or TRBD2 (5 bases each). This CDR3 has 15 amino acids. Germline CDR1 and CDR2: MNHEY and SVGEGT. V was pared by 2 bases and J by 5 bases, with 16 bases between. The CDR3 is CASSYPDPGLNEQYV. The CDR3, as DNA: TGTGCCAGCAGTTACCCCGATCCGGGGCTGAACGAGCAGTACGTC.

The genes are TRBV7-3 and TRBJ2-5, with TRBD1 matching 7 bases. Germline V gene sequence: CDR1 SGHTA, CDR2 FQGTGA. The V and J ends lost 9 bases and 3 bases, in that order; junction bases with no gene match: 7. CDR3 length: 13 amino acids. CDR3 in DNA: TGTGCCAGAAAACTCGGGACAGAAGAGACCCAGTACTTC. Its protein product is CARKLGTEETQYF.

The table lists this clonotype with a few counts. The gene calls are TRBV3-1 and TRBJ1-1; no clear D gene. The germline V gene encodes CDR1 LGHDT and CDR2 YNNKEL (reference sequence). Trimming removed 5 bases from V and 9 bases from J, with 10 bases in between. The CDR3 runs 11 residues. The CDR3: CASSFKGKAFF. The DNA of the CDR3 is TGTGCCAGCAGCTTCAAAGGGAAAGCTTTCTTT.

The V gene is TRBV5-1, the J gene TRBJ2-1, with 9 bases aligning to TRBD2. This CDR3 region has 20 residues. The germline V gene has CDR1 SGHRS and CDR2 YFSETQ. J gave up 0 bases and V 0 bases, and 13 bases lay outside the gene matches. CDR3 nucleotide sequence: TGCGCCAGCAGCTTGGCGTGGTCGCTAGCGGGGAGTAGCTCCTACAATGAGCAGTTCTTC. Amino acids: CASSLAWSLAGSSSYNEQFF.

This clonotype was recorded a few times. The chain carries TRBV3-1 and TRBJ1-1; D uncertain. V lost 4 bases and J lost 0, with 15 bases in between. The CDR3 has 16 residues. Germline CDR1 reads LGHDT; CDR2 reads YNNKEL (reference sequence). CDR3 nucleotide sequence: TGTGCCAGCAGCCCCACGTCATCGATTCTGAACACTGAAGCTTTCTTT. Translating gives CASSPTSSILNTEAFF.

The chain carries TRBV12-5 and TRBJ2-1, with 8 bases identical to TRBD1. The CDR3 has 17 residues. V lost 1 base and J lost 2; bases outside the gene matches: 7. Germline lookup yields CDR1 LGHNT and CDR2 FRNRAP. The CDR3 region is CASGLDKGTGTYNEQFF. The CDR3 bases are TGTGCTAGTGGTTTGGATAAAGGGACAGGTACCTACAATGAGCAGTTCTTC.

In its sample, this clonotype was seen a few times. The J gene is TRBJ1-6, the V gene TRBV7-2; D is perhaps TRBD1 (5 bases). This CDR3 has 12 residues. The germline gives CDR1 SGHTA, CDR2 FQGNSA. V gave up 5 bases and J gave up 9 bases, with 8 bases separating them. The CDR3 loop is CASSPGASPLHF. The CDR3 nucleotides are TGTGCCAGCAGCCCCGGGGCTTCACCCCTCCACTTT.

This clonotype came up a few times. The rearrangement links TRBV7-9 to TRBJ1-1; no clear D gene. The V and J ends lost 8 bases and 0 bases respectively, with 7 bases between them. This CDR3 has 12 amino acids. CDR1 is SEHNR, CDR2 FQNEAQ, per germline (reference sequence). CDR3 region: CASVMMNTEAFF. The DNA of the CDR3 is TGTGCCAGCGTTATGATGAACACTGAAGCTTTCTTT.

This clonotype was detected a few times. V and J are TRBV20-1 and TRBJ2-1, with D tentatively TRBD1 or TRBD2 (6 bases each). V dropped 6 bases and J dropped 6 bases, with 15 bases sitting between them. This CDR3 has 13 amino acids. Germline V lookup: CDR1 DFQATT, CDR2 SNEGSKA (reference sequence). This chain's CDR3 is CSATLQGGNEQFF. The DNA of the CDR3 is TGCAGTGCCACACTACAGGGAGGCAATGAGCAGTTCTTC.

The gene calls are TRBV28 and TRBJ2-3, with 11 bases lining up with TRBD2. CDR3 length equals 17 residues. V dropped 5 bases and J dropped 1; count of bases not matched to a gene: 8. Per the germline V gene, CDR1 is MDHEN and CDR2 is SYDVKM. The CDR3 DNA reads TGTGCCAGCAGTCCACTATCACTAGCGGGGGGCACAGATACGCAGTATTTT. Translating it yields CASSPLSLAGGTDTQYF.

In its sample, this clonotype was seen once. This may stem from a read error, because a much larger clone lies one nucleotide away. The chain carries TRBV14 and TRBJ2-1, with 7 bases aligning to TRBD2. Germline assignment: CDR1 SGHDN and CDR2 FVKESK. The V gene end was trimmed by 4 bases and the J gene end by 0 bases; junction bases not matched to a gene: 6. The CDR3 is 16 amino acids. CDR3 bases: TGTGCCAGCAGCCCCCTGCGGGGGAGCTCCTACAATGAGCAGTTCTTC. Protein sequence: CASSPLRGSSYNEQFF. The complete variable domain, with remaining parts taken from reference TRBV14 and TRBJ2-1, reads EAGVTQFPSHSVIEKGQTVTLRCDPISGHDNLYWYRRVMGKEIKFLLHFVKESKQDESGMPNNRFLAERTGGTYSTLKVQPAELEDSGVYFCASSPLRGSSYNEQFFGPGTRLTVL.